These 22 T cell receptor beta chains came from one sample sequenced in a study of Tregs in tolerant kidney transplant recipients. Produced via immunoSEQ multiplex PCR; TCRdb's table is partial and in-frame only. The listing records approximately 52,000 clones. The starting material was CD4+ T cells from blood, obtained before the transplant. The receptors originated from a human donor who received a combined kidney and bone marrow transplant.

The CDR3 DNA, read in part, is TGTGCCAGTAGCCCATCGGGACAGGGTAAGGGTTGGGCTGAA. Its protein product is CASSPSGQGKGWAE. The entire CDR3 is CASSPSGQGKGWAEAFF. This chain connects TRBV19 to TRBJ1-1, with 9 bases lining up with TRBD1. The missing CDR3 end, 3 residues past where the read stops, is filled in from the germline J gene. The trim removed 6 bases at V and 6 bases at J, leaving 17 bases unmatched. The CDR3 extends over 17 amino acids. Germline CDR1 is LNHDA and CDR2 is SQIVND (reference sequence).

CDR3 DNA (partial): TGTGCCAGCAGCTTAGCCGCAGGGAGCTCCTACAATGAG. This sequence encodes CASSLAAGSSYNE. The whole CDR3 protein is CASSLAAGSSYNEQFF. The chain recombines TRBV7-6 with TRBJ2-1; D is perhaps TRBD1 or TRBD2 (5 bases each). The read stops 3 residues short of the end of the CDR3; the missing end is completed from the germline J gene. The length of the CDR3 is 16 residues. Trimming took 0 bases from V and 0 from J, leaving 9 bases between them. Looked up from germline, CDR1 is SGHVS and CDR2 is FNYEAQ.

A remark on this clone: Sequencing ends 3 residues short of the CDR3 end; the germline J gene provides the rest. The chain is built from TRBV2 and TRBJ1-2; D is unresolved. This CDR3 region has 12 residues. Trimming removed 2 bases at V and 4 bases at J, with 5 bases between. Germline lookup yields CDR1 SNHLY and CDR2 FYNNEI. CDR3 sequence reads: CASSELPYGYTF. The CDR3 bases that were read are TGTGCCAGCAGTGAACTTCCCTATGGC.

CDR3 DNA, as far as it was read: TGTGCCAGCAGCCTAAGATACGAG. Translated: CASSLRYE. The CDR3 reads in full as CASSLRYEQYF. V and J are TRBV6-2 or TRBV6-3 and TRBJ2-7; D gene ambiguous. Read data end 3 residues before the CDR3 end; the end is taken from the germline J gene. Trimming cost V 6 bases and J 4 bases, with 7 bases left between them. From germline, CDR1 is MNHEY and CDR2 SVGEGT. The CDR3 length is 11 residues.

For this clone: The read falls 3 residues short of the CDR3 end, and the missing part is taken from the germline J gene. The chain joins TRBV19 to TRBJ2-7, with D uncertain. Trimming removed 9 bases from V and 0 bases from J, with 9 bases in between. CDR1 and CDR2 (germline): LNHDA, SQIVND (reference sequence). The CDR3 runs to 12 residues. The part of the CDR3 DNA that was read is TGTGCCAGCCGACGACTCTCCTACGAG. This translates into CASRRLSYE. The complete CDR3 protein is CASRRLSYEQYF.

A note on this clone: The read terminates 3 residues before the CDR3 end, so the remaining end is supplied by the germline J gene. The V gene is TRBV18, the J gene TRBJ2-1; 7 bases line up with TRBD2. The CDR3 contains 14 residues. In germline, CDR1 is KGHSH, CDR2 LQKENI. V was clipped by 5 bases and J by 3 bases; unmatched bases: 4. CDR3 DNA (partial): TGTGCCAGCTCAGGAAGCGGGGACTACAATGAG. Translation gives CASSGSGDYNE. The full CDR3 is CASSGSGDYNEQFF.

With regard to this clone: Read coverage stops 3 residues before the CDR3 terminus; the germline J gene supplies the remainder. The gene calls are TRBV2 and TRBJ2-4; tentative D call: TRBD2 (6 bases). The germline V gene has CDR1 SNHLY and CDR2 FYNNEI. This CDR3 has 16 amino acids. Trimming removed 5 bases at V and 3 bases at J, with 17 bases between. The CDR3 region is CASSFPGGSGKNIQYF. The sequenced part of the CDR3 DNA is TGTGCCAGCAGTTTTCCAGGAGGGAGCGGCAAAAACATT.

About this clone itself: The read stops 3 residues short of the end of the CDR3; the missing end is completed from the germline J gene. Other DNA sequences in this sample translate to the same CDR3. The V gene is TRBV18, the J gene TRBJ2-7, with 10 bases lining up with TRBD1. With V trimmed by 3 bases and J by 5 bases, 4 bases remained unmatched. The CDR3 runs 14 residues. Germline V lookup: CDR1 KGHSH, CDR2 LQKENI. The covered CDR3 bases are TGTGCCAGCTCACCTGGACAGGGGGGTCACGAG. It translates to CASSPGQGGHE. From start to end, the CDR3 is CASSPGQGGHEQYF.

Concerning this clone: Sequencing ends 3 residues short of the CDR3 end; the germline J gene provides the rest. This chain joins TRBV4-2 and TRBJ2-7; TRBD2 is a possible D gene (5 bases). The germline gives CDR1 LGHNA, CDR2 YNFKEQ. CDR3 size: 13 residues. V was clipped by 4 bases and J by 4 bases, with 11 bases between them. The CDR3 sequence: CASSPRGGYEQYF. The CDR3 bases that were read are TGTGCCAGCAGCCCCCGAGGCGGGTACGAG.

The CDR3 sequence is CAWMQGMNTEAFF. Partial CDR3 DNA: TGTGCCTGGATGCAGGGCATGAACACTGAA. The rearrangement joins TRBV30 to TRBJ1-1, with D tentatively TRBD1 (5 bases). The read terminates 3 residues ahead of where the CDR3 ends, so the germline J gene completes it. V was clipped by 4 bases and J by 0 bases, with 9 bases between them. This CDR3 has 13 amino acids. Germline assignment: CDR1 GTSNPN and CDR2 SVGIG (reference sequence).

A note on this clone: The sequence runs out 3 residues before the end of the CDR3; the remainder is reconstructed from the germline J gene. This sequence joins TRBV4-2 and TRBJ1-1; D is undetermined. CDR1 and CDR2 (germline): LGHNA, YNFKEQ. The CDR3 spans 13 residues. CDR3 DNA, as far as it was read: TGTGCCAGCAGCCAACAAGCTCCCGACAAG. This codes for CASSQQAPDK. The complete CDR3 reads CASSQQAPDKAFF.

CDR3 DNA (partial): TGTGCCAGTATCGACAGGGCTGGGCAGCCC. This codes for CASIDRAGQP. Given in full, the CDR3 is CASIDRAGQPQHF. The chain is built from TRBV19 and TRBJ1-5, with 7 positions matching TRBD1. The observed sequence ends 3 residues before the CDR3 terminus, with the missing tail filled in from the germline J gene. V shed 7 bases and J 7 bases; nucleotides not matched to a gene: 7. In germline, CDR1 is LNHDA, CDR2 SQIVND (reference sequence). The CDR3 totals 13 residues.

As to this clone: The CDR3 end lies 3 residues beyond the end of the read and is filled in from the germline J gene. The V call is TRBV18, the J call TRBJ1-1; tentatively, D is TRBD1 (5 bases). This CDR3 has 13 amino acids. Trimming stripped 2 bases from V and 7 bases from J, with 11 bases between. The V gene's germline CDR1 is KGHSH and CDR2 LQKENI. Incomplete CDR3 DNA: TGTGCCAGCTCACCAGGGGGGACCCTTGAA. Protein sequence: CASSPGGTLE. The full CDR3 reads CASSPGGTLEAFF.

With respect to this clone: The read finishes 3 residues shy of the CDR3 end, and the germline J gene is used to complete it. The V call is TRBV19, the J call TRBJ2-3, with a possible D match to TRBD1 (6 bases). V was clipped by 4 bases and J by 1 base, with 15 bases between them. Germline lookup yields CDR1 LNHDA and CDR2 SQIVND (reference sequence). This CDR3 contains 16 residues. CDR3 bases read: TGTGCCAGTAGTACGGACTCACAGGGAGGCACAGATACG. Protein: CASSTDSQGGTDT. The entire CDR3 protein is CASSTDSQGGTDTQYF.

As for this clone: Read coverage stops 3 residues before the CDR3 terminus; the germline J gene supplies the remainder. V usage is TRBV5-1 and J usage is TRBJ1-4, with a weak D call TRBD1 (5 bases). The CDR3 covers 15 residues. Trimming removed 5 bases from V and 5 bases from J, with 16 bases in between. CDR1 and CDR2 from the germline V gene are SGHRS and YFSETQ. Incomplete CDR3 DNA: TGCGCCAGCAGTCTGCCTGGGGCTTCGAATGAAAAA. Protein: CASSLPGASNEK. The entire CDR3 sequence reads CASSLPGASNEKLFF.

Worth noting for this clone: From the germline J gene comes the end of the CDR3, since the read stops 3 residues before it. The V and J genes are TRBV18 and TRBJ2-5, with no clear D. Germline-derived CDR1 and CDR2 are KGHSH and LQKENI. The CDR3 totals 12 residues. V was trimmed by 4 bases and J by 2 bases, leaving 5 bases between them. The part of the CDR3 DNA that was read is TGTGCCAGCTCACTAACTCAAGAGACC. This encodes CASSLTQET. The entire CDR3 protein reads CASSLTQETQYF.

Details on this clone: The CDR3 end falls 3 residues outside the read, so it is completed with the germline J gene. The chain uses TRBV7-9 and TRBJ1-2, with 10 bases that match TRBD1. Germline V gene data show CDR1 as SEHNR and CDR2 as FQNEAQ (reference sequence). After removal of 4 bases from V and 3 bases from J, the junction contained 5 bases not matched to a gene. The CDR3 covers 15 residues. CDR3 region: CASSWTGGTYYGYTF. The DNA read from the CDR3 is TGTGCCAGCAGCTGGACAGGGGGGACTTACTATGGC.

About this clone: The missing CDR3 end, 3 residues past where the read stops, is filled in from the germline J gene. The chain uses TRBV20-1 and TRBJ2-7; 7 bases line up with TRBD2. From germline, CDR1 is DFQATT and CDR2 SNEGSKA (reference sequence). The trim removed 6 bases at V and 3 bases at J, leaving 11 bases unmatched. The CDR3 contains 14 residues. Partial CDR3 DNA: TGCAGTGCCGTACCCCTAGCGGTCAACTACGAG. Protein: CSAVPLAVNYE. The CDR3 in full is CSAVPLAVNYEQYF.

CDR3 residues: CASSLSRAATGELFF. Incomplete CDR3 DNA: TGTGCCAGCAGCTTAAGCAGGGCGGCCACCGGGGAG. The chain links TRBV7-2 to TRBJ2-2, with a weak D call TRBD1 (5 bases). The observed sequence ends 3 residues before the CDR3 terminus, with the missing tail filled in from the germline J gene. There are 15 residues in the CDR3. V was trimmed by 2 bases and J by 4 bases, leaving 11 bases between them. Germline values: CDR1 SGHTA, CDR2 FQGNSA.

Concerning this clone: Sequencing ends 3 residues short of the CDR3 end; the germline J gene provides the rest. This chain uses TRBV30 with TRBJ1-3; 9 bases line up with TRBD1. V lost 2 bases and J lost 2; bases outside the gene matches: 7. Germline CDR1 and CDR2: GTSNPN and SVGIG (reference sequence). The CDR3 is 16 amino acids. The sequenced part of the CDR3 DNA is TGTGCCTGGAGTCCTTCGGACAGGGGAGCTGGAAACACC. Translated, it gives CAWSPSDRGAGNT. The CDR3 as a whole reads CAWSPSDRGAGNTIYF.

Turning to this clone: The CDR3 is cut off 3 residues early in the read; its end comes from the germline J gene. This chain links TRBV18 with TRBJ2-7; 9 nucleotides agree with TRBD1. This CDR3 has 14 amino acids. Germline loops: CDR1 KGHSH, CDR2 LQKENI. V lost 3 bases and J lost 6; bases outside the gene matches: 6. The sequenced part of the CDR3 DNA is TGTGCCAGCTCACCCAACAGGGGGCTGGGCGAG. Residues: CASSPNRGLGE. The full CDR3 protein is CASSPNRGLGEQYF.

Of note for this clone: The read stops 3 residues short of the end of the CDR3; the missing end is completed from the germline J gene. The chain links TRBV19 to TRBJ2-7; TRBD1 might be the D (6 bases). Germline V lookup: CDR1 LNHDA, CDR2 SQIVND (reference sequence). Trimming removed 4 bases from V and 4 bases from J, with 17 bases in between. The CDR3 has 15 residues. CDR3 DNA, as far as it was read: TGTGCCAGTAGTAAACTCCCGGGACAACCTTACGAG. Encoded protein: CASSKLPGQPYE. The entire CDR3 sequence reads CASSKLPGQPYEQYF.